This T cell receptor beta chain derives from a study of cytomegalovirus exposure and HLA in healthy donors. The PCR employed 60 Vbeta primers together with 13 Jbeta primers. This table comes from immunoSEQ multiplex PCR, and its TCRdb copy is limited to in-frame clones, with some not included. The sample includes about 140,000 clones, 65% to 80% of them seen just once. Germline CDR1 is MGHDK and CDR2 is SYGVNS. V lost 6 bases and J lost 4, with 7 bases in between. The CDR3 has 12 amino acids. Sequencing used PBMCs. The gene calls are TRBV25-1 and TRBJ1-5; D remains ambiguous. The sequence derives from a woman in her 30s in good health and CMV-seronegative. The DNA of the CDR3 is TGTGCCAGCAGGAGGGAAAATCAGCCCCAGCATTTT. Translation: CASRRENQPQHF.